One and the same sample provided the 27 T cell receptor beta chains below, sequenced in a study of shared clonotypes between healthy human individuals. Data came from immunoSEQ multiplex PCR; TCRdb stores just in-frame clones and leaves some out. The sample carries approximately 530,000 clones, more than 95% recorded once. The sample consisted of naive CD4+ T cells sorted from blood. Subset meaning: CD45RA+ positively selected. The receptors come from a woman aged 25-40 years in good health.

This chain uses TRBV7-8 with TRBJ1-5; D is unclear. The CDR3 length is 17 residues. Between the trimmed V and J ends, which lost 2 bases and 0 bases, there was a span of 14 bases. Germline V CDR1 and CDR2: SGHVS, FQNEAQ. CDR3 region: CASSLRRPMSSNQPQHF. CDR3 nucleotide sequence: TGTGCCAGCAGCTTACGCCGGCCCATGTCTAGCAATCAGCCCCAGCATTTT.

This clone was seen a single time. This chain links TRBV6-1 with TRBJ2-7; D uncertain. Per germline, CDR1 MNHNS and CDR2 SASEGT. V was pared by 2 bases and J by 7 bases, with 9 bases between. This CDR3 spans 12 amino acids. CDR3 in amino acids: CASSEIFSEQYF. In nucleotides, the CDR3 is TGTGCCAGCAGTGAAATCTTCTCTGAGCAGTACTTC.

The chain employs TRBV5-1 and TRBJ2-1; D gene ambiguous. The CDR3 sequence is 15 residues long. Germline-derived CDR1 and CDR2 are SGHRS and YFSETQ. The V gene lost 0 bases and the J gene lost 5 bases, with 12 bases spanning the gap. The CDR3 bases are TGCGCCAGCAGCTTGGGTCCTAGTTCCGACAATGAGCAGTTCTTC. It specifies CASSLGPSSDNEQFF.

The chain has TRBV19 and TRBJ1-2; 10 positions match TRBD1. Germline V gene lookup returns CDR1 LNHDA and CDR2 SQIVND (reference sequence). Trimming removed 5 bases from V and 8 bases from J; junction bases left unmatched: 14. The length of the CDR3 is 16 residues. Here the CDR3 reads CASSHLRDRGTWGYTF. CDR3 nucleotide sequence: TGTGCCAGTAGTCACCTCCGGGACAGGGGTACATGGGGCTACACCTTC.

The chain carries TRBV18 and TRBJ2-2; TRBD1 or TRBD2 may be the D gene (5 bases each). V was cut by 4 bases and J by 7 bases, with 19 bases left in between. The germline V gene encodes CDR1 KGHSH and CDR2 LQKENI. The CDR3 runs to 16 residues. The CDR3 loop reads CASSRQSGVEDGELFF. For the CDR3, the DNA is TGTGCCAGCTCACGACAGAGCGGCGTGGAGGACGGGGAGCTGTTTTTT.

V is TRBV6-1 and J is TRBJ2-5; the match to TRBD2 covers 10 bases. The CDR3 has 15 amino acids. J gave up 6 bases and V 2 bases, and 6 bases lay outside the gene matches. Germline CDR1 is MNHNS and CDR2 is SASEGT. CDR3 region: CASSETSGRVKTQYF. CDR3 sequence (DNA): TGTGCCAGCAGTGAAACCAGCGGGAGGGTCAAGACCCAGTACTTC.

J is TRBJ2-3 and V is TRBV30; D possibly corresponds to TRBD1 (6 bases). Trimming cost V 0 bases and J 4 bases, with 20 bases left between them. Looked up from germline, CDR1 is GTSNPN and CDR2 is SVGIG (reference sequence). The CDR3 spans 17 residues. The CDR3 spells CAWSVQGAPEVSDTQYF. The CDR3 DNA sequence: TGTGCCTGGAGTGTACAGGGCGCCCCGGAGGTCTCAGATACGCAGTATTTT.

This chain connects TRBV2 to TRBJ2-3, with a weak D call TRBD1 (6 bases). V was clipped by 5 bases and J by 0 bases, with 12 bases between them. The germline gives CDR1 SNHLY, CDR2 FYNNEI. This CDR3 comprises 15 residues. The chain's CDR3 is CASSSAGVSTDTQYF. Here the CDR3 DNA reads TGTGCCAGCAGTTCGGCAGGGGTGAGCACAGATACGCAGTATTTT.

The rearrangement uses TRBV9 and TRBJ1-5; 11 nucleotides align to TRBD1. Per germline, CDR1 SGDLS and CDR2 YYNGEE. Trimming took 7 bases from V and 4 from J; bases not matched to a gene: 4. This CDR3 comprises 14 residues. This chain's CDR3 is CASPRDRGNQPQHF. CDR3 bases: TGTGCCAGCCCTCGGGACAGGGGGAATCAGCCCCAGCATTTT. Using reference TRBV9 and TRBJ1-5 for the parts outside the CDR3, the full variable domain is DSGVTQTPKHLITATGQRVTLRCSPRSGDLSVYWYQQSLDQGLQFLIQYYNGEERAKGNILERFSAQQFPDLHSELNLSSLELGDSALYFCASPRDRGNQPQHFGDGTRLSIL.

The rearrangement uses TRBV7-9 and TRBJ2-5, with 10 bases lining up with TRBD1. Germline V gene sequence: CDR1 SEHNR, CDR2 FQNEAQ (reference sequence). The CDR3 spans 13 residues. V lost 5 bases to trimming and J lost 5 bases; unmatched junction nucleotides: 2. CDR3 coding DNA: TGTGCCAGCAGCAAGACAGGGGGCGAGACCCAGTACTTC. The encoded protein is CASSKTGGETQYF.

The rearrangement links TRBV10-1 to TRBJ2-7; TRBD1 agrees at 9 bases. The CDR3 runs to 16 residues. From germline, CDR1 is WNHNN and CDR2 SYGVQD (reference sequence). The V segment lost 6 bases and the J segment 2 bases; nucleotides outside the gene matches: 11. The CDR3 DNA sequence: TGCGCCAGCAGCCCTGGTGGACAGGGGCTAACCTACGAGCAGTACTTC. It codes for CASSPGGQGLTYEQYF.

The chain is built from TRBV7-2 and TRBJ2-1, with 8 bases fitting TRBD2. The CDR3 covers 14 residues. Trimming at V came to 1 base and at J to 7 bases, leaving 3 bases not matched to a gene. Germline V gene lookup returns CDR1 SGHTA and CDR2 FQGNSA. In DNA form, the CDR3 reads TGTGCCAGCAGCTTAGGGACTAGCATTAATGAGCAGTTCTTC. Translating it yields CASSLGTSINEQFF.

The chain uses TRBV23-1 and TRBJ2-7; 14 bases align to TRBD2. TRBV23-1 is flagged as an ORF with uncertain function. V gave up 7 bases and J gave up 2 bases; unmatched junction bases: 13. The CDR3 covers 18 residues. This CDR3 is CASNHGLAGGTEAYEQYF. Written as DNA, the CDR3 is TGCGCCAGCAATCACGGACTAGCGGGAGGCACTGAAGCCTACGAGCAGTACTTC.

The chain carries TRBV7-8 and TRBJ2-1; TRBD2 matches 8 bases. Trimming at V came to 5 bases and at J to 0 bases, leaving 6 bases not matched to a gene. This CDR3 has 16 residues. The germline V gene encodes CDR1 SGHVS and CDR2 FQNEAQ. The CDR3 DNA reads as TGTGCCAGCAGCCCCCGGGGGGGTCGCTCCTACAATGAGCAGTTCTTC. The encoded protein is CASSPRGGRSYNEQFF.

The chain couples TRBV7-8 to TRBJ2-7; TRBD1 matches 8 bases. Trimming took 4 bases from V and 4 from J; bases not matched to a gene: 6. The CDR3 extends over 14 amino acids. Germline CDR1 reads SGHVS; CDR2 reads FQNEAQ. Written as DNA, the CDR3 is TGTGCCAGCAGCTCCGGACAGGGTAGGTACGAGCAGTACTTC. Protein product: CASSSGQGRYEQYF.

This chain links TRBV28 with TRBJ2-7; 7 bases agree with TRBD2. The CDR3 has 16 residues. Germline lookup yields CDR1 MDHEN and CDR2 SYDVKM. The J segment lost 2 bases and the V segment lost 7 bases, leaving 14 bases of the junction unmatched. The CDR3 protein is CASNPNPGGSTYEQYF. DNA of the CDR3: TGTGCCAGCAACCCCAACCCGGGGGGATCCACCTACGAGCAGTACTTC.

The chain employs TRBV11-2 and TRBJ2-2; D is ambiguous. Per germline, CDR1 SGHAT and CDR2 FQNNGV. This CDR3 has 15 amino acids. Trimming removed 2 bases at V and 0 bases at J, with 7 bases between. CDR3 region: CASSLTQTNTGELFF. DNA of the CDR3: TGTGCCAGCAGCTTAACACAGACGAACACCGGGGAGCTGTTTTTT.

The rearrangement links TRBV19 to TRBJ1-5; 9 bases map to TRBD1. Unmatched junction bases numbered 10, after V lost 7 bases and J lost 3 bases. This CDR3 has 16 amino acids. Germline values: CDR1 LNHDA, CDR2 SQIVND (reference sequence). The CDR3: CASTSSRDRVNQPQHF. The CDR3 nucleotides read TGTGCCAGTACCTCGAGCCGGGACAGGGTCAATCAGCCCCAGCATTTT.

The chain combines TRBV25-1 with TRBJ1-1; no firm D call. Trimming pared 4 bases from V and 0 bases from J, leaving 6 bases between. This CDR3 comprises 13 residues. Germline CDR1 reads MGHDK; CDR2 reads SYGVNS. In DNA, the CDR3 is TGTGCCAGCAGTGCCCTGATGAACACTGAAGCTTTCTTT. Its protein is CASSALMNTEAFF.

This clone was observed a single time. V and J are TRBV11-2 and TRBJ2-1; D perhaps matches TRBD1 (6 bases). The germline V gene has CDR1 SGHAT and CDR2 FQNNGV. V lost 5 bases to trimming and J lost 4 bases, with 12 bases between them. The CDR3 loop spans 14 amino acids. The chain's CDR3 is CASSERTAYNEQFF. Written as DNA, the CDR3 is TGTGCCAGCAGCGAGAGGACAGCGTACAATGAGCAGTTCTTC.

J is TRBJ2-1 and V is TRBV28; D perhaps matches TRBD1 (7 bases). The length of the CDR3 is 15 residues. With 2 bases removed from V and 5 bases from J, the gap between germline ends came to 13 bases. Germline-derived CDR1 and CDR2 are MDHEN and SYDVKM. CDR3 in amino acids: CASSLGGGADNEQFF. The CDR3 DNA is TGTGCCAGCAGTTTAGGAGGGGGCGCGGACAATGAGCAGTTCTTC.

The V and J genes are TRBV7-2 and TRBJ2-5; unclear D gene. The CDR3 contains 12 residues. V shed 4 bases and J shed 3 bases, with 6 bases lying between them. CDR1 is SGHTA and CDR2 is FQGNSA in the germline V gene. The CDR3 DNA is TGTGCCAGCAGCTGGAGCGAAGAGACCCAGTACTTC. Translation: CASSWSEETQYF. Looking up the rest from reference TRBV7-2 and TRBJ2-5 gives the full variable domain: GAGVSQSPSNKVTEKGKDVELRCDPISGHTALYWYRQSLGQGLEFLIYFQGNSAPDKSGLPSDRFSAERTGGSVSTLTIQRTQQEDSAVYLCASSWSEETQYFGPGTRLLVL.

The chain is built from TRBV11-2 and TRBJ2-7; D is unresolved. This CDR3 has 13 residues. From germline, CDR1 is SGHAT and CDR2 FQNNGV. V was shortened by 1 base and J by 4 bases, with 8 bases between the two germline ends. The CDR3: CASSLVSAYEQYF. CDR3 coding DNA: TGTGCCAGCAGCTTAGTCTCTGCTTACGAGCAGTACTTC.

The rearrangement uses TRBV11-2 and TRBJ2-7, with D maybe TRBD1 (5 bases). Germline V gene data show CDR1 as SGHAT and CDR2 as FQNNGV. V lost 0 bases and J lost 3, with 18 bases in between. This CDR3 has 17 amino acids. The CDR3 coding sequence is TGTGCCAGCAGCTTAGATTGGGGCTCTGGGGCAGACTACGAGCAGTACTTC. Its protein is CASSLDWGSGADYEQYF.

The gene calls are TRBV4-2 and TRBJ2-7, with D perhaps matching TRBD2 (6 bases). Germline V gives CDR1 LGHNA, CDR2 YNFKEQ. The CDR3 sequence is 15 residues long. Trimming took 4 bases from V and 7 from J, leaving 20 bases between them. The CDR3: CASSPTFGRIREQYF. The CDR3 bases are TGTGCCAGCAGCCCTACTTTTGGGAGGATCCGGGAGCAGTACTTC.

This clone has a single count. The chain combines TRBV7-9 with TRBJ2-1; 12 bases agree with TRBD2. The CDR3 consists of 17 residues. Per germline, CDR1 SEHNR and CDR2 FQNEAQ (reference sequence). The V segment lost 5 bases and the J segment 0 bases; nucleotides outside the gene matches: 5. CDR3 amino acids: CASSLGLAGRSYNEQFF. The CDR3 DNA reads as TGTGCCAGCAGCCTCGGACTAGCGGGACGCTCCTACAATGAGCAGTTCTTC.

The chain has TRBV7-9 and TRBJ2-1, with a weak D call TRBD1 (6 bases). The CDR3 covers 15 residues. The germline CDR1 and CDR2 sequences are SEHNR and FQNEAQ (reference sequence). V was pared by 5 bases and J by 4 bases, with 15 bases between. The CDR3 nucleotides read TGTGCCAGCAGCACTCTGGGGGCCGCTTACAATGAGCAGTTCTTC. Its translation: CASSTLGAAYNEQFF.